These 3 T cell receptor beta chains originate from one sample sequenced in a study of cytomegalovirus exposure and HLA in healthy donors listed by TCRdb under 2017. Library generation was performed with the immunoSEQ multiplex PCR assay. The multiplex PCR relied on a mix of 60 forward primers for TCR Vbeta segments and 13 reverse primers for TCR Jbeta segments. TCRdb stores this immuneACCESS table with in-frame sequences only. Part of the clones is absent; in the studies checked, under half of the shortfall reflects unresolved V genes, and no reason is known for the rest. This sample is represented by around 150,000 clones; approximately 70% of them were singletons. Around 7% of the sample is held by the ten biggest clonotypes. Source material: PBMCs. The receptor source for this set is a man in his forties in good health and CMV-seropositive.

V gene TRBV5-6 combines with J gene TRBJ1-1; tentative D call: TRBD1 (6 bases). The length of the CDR3 is 16 residues. Per the germline V gene, CDR1 is SGHDT and CDR2 is YYEEEE. Trimming took off 4 bases at V and 0 bases at J, with 16 bases between the two ends. The CDR3 region is CASSLTPTGMNTEAFF. CDR3 in DNA: TGTGCCAGCAGCCTAACACCTACAGGGATGAACACTGAAGCTTTCTTT.

With respect to this clone: The germline gene is not matched at one end of the junction; a read error may be the cause. The J gene is TRBJ1-3, the V gene TRBV5-6; D is undetermined. This CDR3 has 15 amino acids. The germline gives CDR1 SGHDT, CDR2 YYEEEE. The CDR3 DNA reads TGTGCCTGCAGCTTGGCTCTGGGCCCGGGAAACACCATATATTTT. As protein: CACSLALGPGNTIYF.

This sequence joins TRBV27 and TRBJ1-1, with TRBD1 as a possible D gene (5 bases). Per the germline V gene, CDR1 is MNHEY and CDR2 is SMNVEV (reference sequence). The V end lost 6 bases, the J end lost 4 bases, and 15 bases lay between the germline ends. The CDR3 is made up of 14 amino acids. Here the CDR3 DNA reads TGTGCCAGCAGGGCTCAGGGCGGCGGCACTGAAGCTTTCTTT. Amino acids: CASRAQGGGTEAFF.